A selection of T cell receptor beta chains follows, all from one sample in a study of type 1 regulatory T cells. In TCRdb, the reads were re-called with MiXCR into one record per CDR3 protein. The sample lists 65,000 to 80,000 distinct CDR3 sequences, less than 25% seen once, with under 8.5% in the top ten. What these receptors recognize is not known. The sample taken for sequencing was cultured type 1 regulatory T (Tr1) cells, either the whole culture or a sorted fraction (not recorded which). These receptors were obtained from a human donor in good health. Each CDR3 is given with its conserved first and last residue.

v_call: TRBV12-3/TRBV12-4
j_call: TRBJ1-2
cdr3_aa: CASSLSDYYGYTF

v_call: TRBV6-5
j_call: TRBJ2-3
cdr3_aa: CASSSGQGTDTQYF

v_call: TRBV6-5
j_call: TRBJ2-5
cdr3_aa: CASSVAGKKGTQYF

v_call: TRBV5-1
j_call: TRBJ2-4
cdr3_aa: CASGDPGGRNIQYF

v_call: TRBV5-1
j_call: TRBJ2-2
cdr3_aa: CASSPRGQGGTGELFF

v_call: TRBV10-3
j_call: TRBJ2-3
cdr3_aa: CAVSDGFTDTQYF

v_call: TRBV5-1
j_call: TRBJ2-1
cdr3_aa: CASSRETGGQGEQFF

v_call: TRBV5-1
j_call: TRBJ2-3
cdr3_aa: CASSFSVPQDTQYF

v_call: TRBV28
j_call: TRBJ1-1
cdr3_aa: CASSLSGAGAFF

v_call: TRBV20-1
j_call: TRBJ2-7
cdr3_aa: CSDKRRGVYEQYF

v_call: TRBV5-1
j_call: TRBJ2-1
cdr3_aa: CASSLDGGGTINEQFF

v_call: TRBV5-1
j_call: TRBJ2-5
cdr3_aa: CASSITGVETQYF

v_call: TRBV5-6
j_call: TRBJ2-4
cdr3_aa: CASSFSGADIQYF

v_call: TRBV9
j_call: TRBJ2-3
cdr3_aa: CASSPGGSDTQYF

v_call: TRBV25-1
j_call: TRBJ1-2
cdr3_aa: CASTQGARNGYTF

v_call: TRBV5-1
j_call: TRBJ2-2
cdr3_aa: CASRGTSGTGELFF

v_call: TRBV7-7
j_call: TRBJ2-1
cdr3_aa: CASSLFLGAGADNEQFF

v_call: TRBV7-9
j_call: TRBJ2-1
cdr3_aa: CASSLAWSSGDNNEQFF

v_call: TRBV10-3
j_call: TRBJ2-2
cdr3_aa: CAIEGGNTRELFF

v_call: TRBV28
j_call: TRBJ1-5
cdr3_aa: CASSWGRGHQPQHF

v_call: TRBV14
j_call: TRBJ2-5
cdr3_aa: CASSRTGGRGETQYF

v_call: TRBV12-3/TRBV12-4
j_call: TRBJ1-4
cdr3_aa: CASSARDRGDEKLFF

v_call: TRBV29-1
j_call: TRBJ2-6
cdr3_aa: CSVEEQFNVLTF

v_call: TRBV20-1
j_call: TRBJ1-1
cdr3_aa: CSARRIRDISFGNTEAFF

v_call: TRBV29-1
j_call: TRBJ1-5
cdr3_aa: CSVEVGQGAGRQPQHF

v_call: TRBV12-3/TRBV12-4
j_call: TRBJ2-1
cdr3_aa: CASSWLAGGLREQFF

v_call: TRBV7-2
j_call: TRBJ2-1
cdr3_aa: CASSLNLAGRSEQFF